This T cell receptor beta chain stems from a study of T cells after yellow fever vaccination. Overall study findings and caveats: At around 95% for CD4 and just over 85% for CD8, most primary-vaccination clones showed up again after the booster. Some clonotypes, a small share, were shared between CD4 and CD8 compartments. The secondary response peaked faster, at day 5 versus 15, but was weaker.

TCRdb passed the 5' RACE reads through MiXCR, listing each CDR3 protein once. The sample carries 620,000 or so distinct CDR3 sequences, around 17% recorded once. From germline, CDR1 is SGHRS and CDR2 YFSETQ. The CDR3 extends over 14 amino acids. V was trimmed by 3 bases and J by 4 bases, leaving 13 bases between them. Regarding this clonotype: The target antigen is unknown.

The sequence was collected from a young man who received the YFV17D yellow fever vaccine. V and J are TRBV5-1 and TRBJ1-2; D is perhaps TRBD1 (6 bases). The source material was PBMCs, sampled around 5 days after the first yellow fever vaccination. CDR3 region: CASSSAGGTYGYTF. CDR3 in DNA: TGCGCCAGCAGCTCTGCTGGGGGCACCTATGGCTACACCTTC.